Listed here are 24 T cell receptor beta chains from one sample, sequenced in a study of CD8 T cells in Susac syndrome. An amount of RNA that ranged from roughly 0.5 to 1 ug was reverse transcribed with random hexamers. Each CDR3 protein gets one entry after TCRdb re-called the immunoSEQ multiplex PCR reads with MiXCR. The table records around 110,000 distinct CDR3 sequences, around 94% of them present only once. The specimen was CD8+ T cells from PBMCs. These receptors were obtained from a human donor with Susac syndrome.

The chain couples TRBV20-1 to TRBJ2-7; TRBD2 might be the D (5 bases). This CDR3 has 13 residues. Germline CDR1 is DFQATT and CDR2 is SNEGSKA (reference sequence). Trimming pared 6 bases from V and 1 base from J, leaving 13 bases between. CDR3 nucleotide sequence: TGCAGTGCCACGGGGATGGTTTCCTACGAGCAGTACTTC. This sequence encodes CSATGMVSYEQYF.

V is TRBV2 and J is TRBJ2-1; the match to TRBD2 covers 7 bases. V trimming: 8 bases; J trimming: 2 bases; junction bases outside the gene matches: 6. Germline CDR1 is SNHLY and CDR2 is FYNNEI. The CDR3 contains 14 residues. The DNA of the CDR3 is TGTGCCAGCTGCGCGGGAGAGGCCTACAATGAGCAGTTCTTC. Its protein is CASCAGEAYNEQFF.

The V gene is TRBV7-3, the J gene TRBJ1-3, with 10 bases fitting TRBD1. The J segment lost 2 bases and the V segment lost 5 bases, leaving 3 bases of the junction unmatched. The CDR3 consists of 15 residues. CDR1 and CDR2 (germline): SGHTA, FQGTGA. The CDR3 DNA is TGTGCCAGCAGCCAGACAGGGGGCACTGGAAACACCATATATTTT. Its translation is CASSQTGGTGNTIYF. The full variable domain, rest sourced from reference TRBV7-3 and TRBJ1-3, is GAGVSQTPSNKVTEKGKYVELRCDPISGHTALYWYRQSLGQGPEFLIYFQGTGAADDSGLPNDRFFAVRPEGSVSTLKIQRTERGDSAVYLCASSQTGGTGNTIYFGEGSWLTVV.

The genes are TRBV19 and TRBJ2-2, with TRBD1 as a possible D gene (7 bases). The CDR3 is made up of 14 amino acids. With 6 bases removed from V and 6 bases from J, the gap between germline ends came to 14 bases. Germline lookup yields CDR1 LNHDA and CDR2 SQIVND (reference sequence). The CDR3 here is CASRPQGGAGELFF. CDR3 bases: TGTGCCAGTAGACCCCAGGGGGGCGCCGGGGAGCTGTTTTTT.

The rearrangement links TRBV5-1 to TRBJ2-1; 10 bases agree with TRBD2. CDR1 and CDR2 from the germline V gene are SGHRS and YFSETQ. The V gene end was trimmed by 0 bases and the J gene end by 7 bases; junction bases not matched to a gene: 7. This CDR3 is 16 amino acids long. CDR3 sequence: CASSLGLAGVQNEQFF. The CDR3 nucleotides read TGCGCCAGCAGCTTGGGGCTAGCGGGGGTCCAGAATGAGCAGTTCTTC. Drawing the rest from reference TRBV5-1 and TRBJ2-1, the complete variable domain is KAGVTQTPRYLIKTRGQQVTLSCSPISGHRSVSWYQQTPGQGLQFLFEYFSETQRNKGNFPGRFSGRQFSNSRSEMNVSTLELGDSALYLCASSLGLAGVQNEQFFGPGTRLTVL.

The genes are TRBV7-9 and TRBJ2-7; 14 positions match TRBD2. With V trimmed by 4 bases and J by 2 bases, 4 bases remained unmatched. This CDR3 has 16 residues. Germline V CDR1 and CDR2: SEHNR, FQNEAQ (reference sequence). CDR3 sequence reads: CASSWTSGGLTYEQYF. In nucleotides, the CDR3 is TGTGCCAGCAGCTGGACTAGCGGGGGGCTTACCTACGAGCAGTACTTC.

The chain recombines TRBV7-9 with TRBJ1-1; perhaps TRBD1 as D (5 bases). V was cut by 0 bases and J by 0 bases, with 8 bases left in between. Germline V gene lookup returns CDR1 SEHNR and CDR2 FQNEAQ (reference sequence). There are 15 residues in the CDR3. This CDR3 reads CASSLAQGMNTEAFF. CDR3 coding DNA: TGTGCCAGCAGCTTAGCCCAGGGCATGAACACTGAAGCTTTCTTT.

This rearrangement joins TRBV3-1 to TRBJ2-7, with D possibly being TRBD1 or TRBD2 (5 bases each). Germline V gene lookup returns CDR1 LGHDT and CDR2 YNNKEL (reference sequence). Trimming shortened V by 5 bases and J by 6 bases, and 23 bases separated the two germline ends. The CDR3 spans 16 residues. In nucleotides, the CDR3 is TGTGCCAGCAGCTACAGAGGGGATCCCGACCCCCTCGAGCAGTACTTC. Protein: CASSYRGDPDPLEQYF.

This chain links TRBV18 with TRBJ1-1, with 11 bases matching TRBD1. CDR1 and CDR2 from the germline V gene are KGHSH and LQKENI. The CDR3 extends over 17 amino acids. V lost 5 bases, J lost 5 bases, and 13 bases stayed unmatched. CDR3 region: CASSAPGTGGKWTEAFF. The CDR3, as DNA: TGTGCCAGCTCAGCCCCCGGGACAGGGGGGAAGTGGACTGAAGCTTTCTTT.

This chain joins TRBV4-3 and TRBJ2-2, with 8 bases lining up with TRBD1. The trim removed 0 bases at V and 1 base at J, leaving 10 bases unmatched. Germline loops: CDR1 LGHNA, CDR2 YSLEER. This CDR3 is built from 19 residues. This chain's CDR3 is CASSQEGTGLTLNTGELFF. CDR3 nucleotide sequence: TGCGCCAGCAGCCAAGAAGGGACAGGACTCACCTTGAACACCGGGGAGCTGTTTTTT.

The chain uses TRBV29-1 and TRBJ1-2, with D possibly being TRBD1 (6 bases). This CDR3 has 15 residues. Trimming left V 1 base short and J 4 bases short, with 16 bases between. In germline, CDR1 is SQVTM, CDR2 ANQGSEA. CDR3 sequence reads: CSVEGPLGAGYGYTF. The CDR3 region has the DNA TGCAGCGTTGAAGGCCCGTTGGGGGCTGGCTATGGCTACACCTTC.

V usage is TRBV5-1 and J usage is TRBJ1-1; tentatively, D is TRBD1 (5 bases). Germline values: CDR1 SGHRS, CDR2 YFSETQ. The CDR3 contains 14 residues. V lost 6 bases and J 0 bases, leaving 12 bases between the germline ends. Here the CDR3 reads CASNKQEMNTEAFF. The CDR3, as DNA: TGCGCCAGCAATAAACAGGAGATGAACACTGAAGCTTTCTTT.

The rearrangement uses TRBV15 and TRBJ2-7; 7 nucleotides match TRBD2. Germline values: CDR1 LNHNV, CDR2 YYDKDF (reference sequence). The CDR3 spans 15 residues. J lost 0 bases, V lost 3 bases, and 5 bases had no gene match. As DNA, the CDR3 is TGTGCCACCAGCAGGGAGGCGGGGGTCTCCTACGAGCAGTACTTC. Translating gives CATSREAGVSYEQYF.

The J gene is TRBJ1-3, the V gene TRBV28, with D perhaps TRBD1 (6 bases). This CDR3 is built from 17 residues. Trimming left V 3 bases short and J 0 bases short, with 15 bases between. Germline V lookup: CDR1 MDHEN, CDR2 SYDVKM. The CDR3 reads CASSFTSRGFSGNTIYF. The CDR3, as DNA: TGTGCCAGCAGTTTCACTAGCAGGGGCTTCTCTGGAAACACCATATATTTT.

The chain employs TRBV14 and TRBJ2-7; D is perhaps TRBD2 (5 bases). CDR1 and CDR2 (germline): SGHDN, FVKESK. The CDR3 sequence is 17 residues long. Trimming cost V 6 bases and J 2 bases, with 23 bases left between them. The CDR3 loop reads CASRGLGLSPGTYEQYF. The CDR3 DNA reads as TGTGCCAGCAGAGGGCTTGGACTTTCACCGGGGACCTACGAGCAGTACTTC.

The chain combines TRBV20-1 with TRBJ1-1, with D maybe TRBD1 (5 bases). The CDR3 is made up of 15 amino acids. V was cut by 0 bases and J by 1 base, with 12 bases left in between. CDR1 is DFQATT, CDR2 SNEGSKA, per germline (reference sequence). CDR3 DNA sequence: TGCAGTGCTAGAGATCCTCTACAGGCGAACACTGAAGCTTTCTTT. Its protein is CSARDPLQANTEAFF.

V and J are TRBV29-1 and TRBJ1-2; tentatively, D is TRBD1 (6 bases). V was shortened by 3 bases and J by 7 bases, with 12 bases between the two germline ends. The germline CDR1 and CDR2 sequences are SQVTM and ANQGSEA. This CDR3 region has 12 residues. The CDR3 spells CSVELGGFGYTF. The CDR3, as DNA: TGCAGCGTTGAGCTGGGGGGCTTTGGCTACACCTTC.

This clonotype was picked up one time. This chain links TRBV19 with TRBJ1-1, with no clear D. This CDR3 spans 13 amino acids. V lost 7 bases and J 1 base, leaving 10 bases between the germline ends. CDR1 LNHDA and CDR2 SQIVND come from the germline V gene (reference sequence). CDR3 bases: TGTGCCAGTATCCAAGCGGGGAACACTGAAGCTTTCTTT. Amino acid sequence: CASIQAGNTEAFF.

The gene calls are TRBV12-3 or TRBV12-4 and TRBJ2-7, with TRBD2 matching over 10 bases. There are 15 residues in the CDR3. After removal of 3 bases from V and 2 bases from J, the junction contained 4 bases not matched to a gene. This CDR3 reads CASSFRLAGTYEQYF. The CDR3 region has the DNA TGTGCCAGCAGTTTCAGACTAGCGGGTACCTACGAGCAGTACTTC.

The chain combines TRBV7-8 with TRBJ2-3; TRBD2 matches at 9 bases. V gave up 5 bases and J gave up 0 bases; unmatched junction bases: 9. CDR1 and CDR2 (germline): SGHVS, FQNEAQ. The CDR3 extends over 17 amino acids. The CDR3 DNA reads as TGTGCCAGCAGCCGTAGAGTCACTAGCGGGAGCACAGATACGCAGTATTTT. It codes for CASSRRVTSGSTDTQYF.

The chain joins TRBV19 to TRBJ1-5; D is perhaps TRBD1 (5 bases). With 5 bases removed from V and 0 bases from J, the gap between germline ends came to 8 bases. Germline assignment: CDR1 LNHDA and CDR2 SQIVND (reference sequence). The CDR3 covers 14 residues. CDR3 amino acids: CASSGGNSNQPQHF. The CDR3 DNA reads as TGTGCCAGTAGTGGGGGGAATAGCAATCAGCCCCAGCATTTT.

This chain links TRBV6-2 or TRBV6-3 with TRBJ2-7; perhaps TRBD2 as D (6 bases). Germline CDR1 reads MNHEY; CDR2 reads SVGEGT. V lost 6 bases to trimming and J lost 3 bases, with 21 bases between them. This CDR3 is built from 16 residues. The CDR3: CASSYQTTGSFYEQYF. The CDR3 nucleotides are TGTGCCAGCAGCTACCAGACGACCGGGAGTTTCTACGAGCAGTACTTC.

The CDR3 bases are TGTGCCAGCAGCGTAGGGGGACAGGGCGAGCAGTACTTC. Protein sequence: CASSVGGQGEQYF. The chain has TRBV9 and TRBJ2-7, with 9 bases matching TRBD1. V dropped 0 bases and J dropped 6; count of bases not matched to a gene: 1. The CDR3 runs 13 residues. The germline gives CDR1 SGDLS, CDR2 YYNGEE.

The V call is TRBV11-2, the J call TRBJ2-7, with D possibly TRBD2 on 5 matching bases. There are 14 residues in the CDR3. Germline CDR1 is SGHAT and CDR2 is FQNNGV. V was pared by 3 bases and J by 2 bases, with 11 bases between. The CDR3 protein is CASSFLHGTYEQYF. Written as DNA, the CDR3 is TGTGCCAGCAGCTTTTTACACGGGACCTACGAGCAGTACTTC.